The 3 T cell receptor beta chains presented below share a single source sample, sequenced in a study of neoadjuvant nivolumab and ipilimumab in lung cancer. This table comes from immunoSEQ multiplex PCR, and its TCRdb copy is limited to in-frame clones, with some not included. Of 25,000 to 35,000 clones in the sample, under 85% were seen once. Here the sequenced sample was tumor tissue, taken after neoadjuvant nivolumab, alone or with ipilimumab, at or shortly before surgery. The receptors stem from an adult with non-small cell lung cancer.

The rearrangement links TRBV30 to TRBJ2-7, with TRBD2 identical over 11 bases. Germline V gives CDR1 GTSNPN, CDR2 SVGIG (reference sequence). With 2 bases clipped from V and 2 bases from J, the junction kept 8 bases outside the gene matches. The CDR3 runs 16 residues. The chain's CDR3 is CAWSNPGTSGTYEQYF. The CDR3, as DNA: TGTGCCTGGAGTAACCCCGGGACTAGCGGCACCTACGAGCAGTACTTC.

CDR3 in amino acids: CASSIVGTGGAEAFF. CDR3 coding DNA: TGTGCCAGTAGTATAGTGGGGACAGGGGGGGCCGAAGCTTTCTTT. V usage is TRBV19 and J usage is TRBJ1-1, with TRBD1 identical over 11 bases. The CDR3 has 15 residues. The trim removed 1 base at V and 8 bases at J, leaving 6 bases unmatched. Looked up from germline, CDR1 is LNHDA and CDR2 is SQIVND (reference sequence). Filled out from reference TRBV19 and TRBJ1-1, the complete variable domain reads DGGITQSPKYLFRKEGQNVTLSCEQNLNHDAMYWYRQDPGQGLRLIYYSQIVNDFQKGDIAEGYSVSREKKESFPLTVTSAQKNPTAFYLCASSIVGTGGAEAFFGQGTRLTVV.

The chain joins TRBV2 to TRBJ2-2, with 11 bases that match TRBD2. From germline, CDR1 is SNHLY and CDR2 FYNNEI. The CDR3 consists of 16 residues. V lost 7 bases and J lost 4; bases outside the gene matches: 8. The CDR3 protein is CASKGLAASFTGELFF. The CDR3, as DNA: TGTGCCAGCAAGGGACTAGCGGCCTCCTTCACCGGGGAGCTGTTTTTT.